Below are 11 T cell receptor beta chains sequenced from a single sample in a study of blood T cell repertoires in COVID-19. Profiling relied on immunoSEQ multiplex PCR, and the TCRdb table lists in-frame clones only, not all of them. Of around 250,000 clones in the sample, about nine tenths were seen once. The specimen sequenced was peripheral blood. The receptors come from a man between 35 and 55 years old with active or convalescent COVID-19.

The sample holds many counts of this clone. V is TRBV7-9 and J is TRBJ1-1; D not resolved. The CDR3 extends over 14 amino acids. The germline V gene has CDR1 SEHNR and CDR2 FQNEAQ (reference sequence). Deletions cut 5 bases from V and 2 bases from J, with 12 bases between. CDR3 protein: CASSRGIANTEAFF. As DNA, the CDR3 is TGTGCCAGCAGCCGAGGGATTGCTAACACTGAAGCTTTCTTT.

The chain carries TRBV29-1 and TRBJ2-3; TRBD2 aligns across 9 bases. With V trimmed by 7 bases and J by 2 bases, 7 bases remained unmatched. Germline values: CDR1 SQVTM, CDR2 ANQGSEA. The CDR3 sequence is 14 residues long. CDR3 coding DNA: TGCAGCGGGGGGCTAGCGGGAACCACAGATACGCAGTATTTT. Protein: CSGGLAGTTDTQYF.

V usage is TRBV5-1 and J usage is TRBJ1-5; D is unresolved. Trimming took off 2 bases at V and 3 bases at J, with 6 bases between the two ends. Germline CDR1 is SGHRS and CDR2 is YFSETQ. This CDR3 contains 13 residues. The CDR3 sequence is CASSFWHNQPQHF. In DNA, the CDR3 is TGCGCCAGCAGCTTCTGGCACAATCAGCCCCAGCATTTT.

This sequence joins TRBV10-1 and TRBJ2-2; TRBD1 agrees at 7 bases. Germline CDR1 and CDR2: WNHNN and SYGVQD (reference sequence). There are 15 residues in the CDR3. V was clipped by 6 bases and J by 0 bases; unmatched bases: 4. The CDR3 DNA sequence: TGCGCCAGCAGCGAAGGGACAGCGAACACCGGGGAGCTGTTTTTT. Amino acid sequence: CASSEGTANTGELFF.

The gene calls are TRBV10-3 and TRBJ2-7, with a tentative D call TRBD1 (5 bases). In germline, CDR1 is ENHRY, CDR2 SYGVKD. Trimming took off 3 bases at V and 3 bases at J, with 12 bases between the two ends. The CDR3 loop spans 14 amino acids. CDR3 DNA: TGTGCCATCAGTGATTCAGGGTTAGTCTACGAGCAGTACTTC. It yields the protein CAISDSGLVYEQYF.

In nucleotides, the CDR3 is TGTGCCAGCAGTTTGGCTAGCGGTTTCCAAGAGACCCAGTACTTC. Translating gives CASSLASGFQETQYF. The chain employs TRBV6-5 and TRBJ2-5, with 7 bases matching TRBD2. This CDR3 is built from 15 residues. The germline V gene encodes CDR1 MNHEY and CDR2 SVGAGI. With 4 bases clipped from V and 1 base from J, the junction kept 6 bases outside the gene matches.

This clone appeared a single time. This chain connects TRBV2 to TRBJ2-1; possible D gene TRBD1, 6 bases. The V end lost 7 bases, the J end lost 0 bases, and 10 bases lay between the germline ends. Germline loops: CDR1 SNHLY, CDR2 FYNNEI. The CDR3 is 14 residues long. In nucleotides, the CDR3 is TGTGCCAGCAACGAAGGGGGCTCCTACAATGAGCAGTTCTTC. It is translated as CASNEGGSYNEQFF.

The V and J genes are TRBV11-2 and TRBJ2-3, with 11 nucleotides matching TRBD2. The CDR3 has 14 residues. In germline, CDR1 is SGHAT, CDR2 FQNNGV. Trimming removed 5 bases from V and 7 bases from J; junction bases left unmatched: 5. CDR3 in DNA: TGTGCCAGCAGCCTAGCGGGAGGAGGCCATACGCAGTATTTT. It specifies CASSLAGGGHTQYF.

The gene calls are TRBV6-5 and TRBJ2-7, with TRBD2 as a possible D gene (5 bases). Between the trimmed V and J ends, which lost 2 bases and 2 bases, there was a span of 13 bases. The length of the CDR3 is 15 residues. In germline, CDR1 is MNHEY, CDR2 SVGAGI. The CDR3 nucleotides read TGTGCCAGCAGTTACGGGAGCCACTCAACCTACGAGCAGTACTTC. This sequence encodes CASSYGSHSTYEQYF.

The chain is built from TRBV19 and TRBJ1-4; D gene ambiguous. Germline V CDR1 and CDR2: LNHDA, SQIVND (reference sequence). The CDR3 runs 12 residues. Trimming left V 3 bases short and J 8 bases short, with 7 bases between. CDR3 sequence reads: CASSIREEKLFF. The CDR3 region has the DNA TGTGCCAGTAGTATCCGAGAAGAAAAACTGTTTTTT. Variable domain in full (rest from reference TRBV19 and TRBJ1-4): DGGITQSPKYLFRKEGQNVTLSCEQNLNHDAMYWYRQDPGQGLRLIYYSQIVNDFQKGDIAEGYSVSREKKESFPLTVTSAQKNPTAFYLCASSIREEKLFFGSGTQLSVL.

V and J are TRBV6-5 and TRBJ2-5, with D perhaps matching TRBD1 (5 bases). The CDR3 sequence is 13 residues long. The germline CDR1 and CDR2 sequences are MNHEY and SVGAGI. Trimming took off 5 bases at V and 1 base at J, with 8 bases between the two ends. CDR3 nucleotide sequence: TGTGCCAGCAGTCCCAGGGCCCAAGAGACCCAGTACTTC. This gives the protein CASSPRAQETQYF.